This T cell receptor beta chain was captured in a study of cytomegalovirus exposure and HLA in healthy donors. Germline V gene lookup returns CDR1 MDHEN and CDR2 SYDVKM. V dropped 4 bases and J dropped 2 bases, with 9 bases sitting between them. The CDR3 is 13 residues long. In the PCR, 60 Vbeta and 13 Jbeta primers were used. Sequenced by immunoSEQ multiplex PCR; TCRdb stores in-frame clones only, minus some. The sample has some 120,000 clones, about four fifths seen once; the top ten hold roughly 3.9%. The sample taken for sequencing was PBMCs. The sequence derives from a woman younger than 45 in good health and CMV-seronegative. The rearrangement uses TRBV28 and TRBJ2-7; maybe TRBD1 (6 bases). CDR3 nucleotide sequence: TGTGCCAGCAGTTGGACAGAGACCTACGAGCAGTACTTC. Translating it yields CASSWTETYEQYF.